The present T cell receptor (beta chain) was sequenced within a study of blood T cell repertoires in COVID-19. Study background: The United States, Italy and Spain supplied acute and convalescent COVID-19 samples. PBMCs, B-cell-depleted T cells, or T cells provided the cDNA or gDNA that made up the material.

In the original analysis: How many nucleated cells were present was estimated from reference gene primer amplification. Clones were sequenced by immunoSEQ multiplex PCR, and TCRdb holds only the in-frame ones, with some missing. From that table come the V and J calls and clone size; the DNA was used to work out D and trimming. The profile shows about 230,000 clones, 70% to 90% of them singletons. In its sample, this clone was seen once. Trimming stripped 4 bases from V and 6 bases from J, with 11 bases between. The germline V gene has CDR1 SGHNT and CDR2 YYREEE (reference sequence). This CDR3 is built from 13 residues.

The source material was peripheral blood. The chain links TRBV5-4 to TRBJ1-5; D is uncertain. This receptor was obtained from a man aged 35 to 55 with acute or convalescent COVID-19. The CDR3 DNA is TGTGCCAGCAGCCCCGGCGAGGCTCAGCCCCAGCATTTT. Its translation is CASSPGEAQPQHF.